This T cell receptor beta chain was observed in a study of spatial heterogeneity in lung cancer. Each CDR3 protein gets one entry after TCRdb re-called the 5' RACE reads with MiXCR. The sample contains about 7,900 distinct CDR3 sequences, more than 6.5% of which appear only once. Germline CDR1 and CDR2: MNHNS and SASEGT. The CDR3 contains 12 residues. V was shortened by 1 base and J by 5 bases, with 4 bases between the two germline ends. Within the sample, this clonotype is medium-sized. Its antigen is unknown. Being off target in a library aimed at alpha chains, this beta chain has a size of little meaning. Time point here: sample taken at primary tumor resection. Study results and caveats: Within tumors, counts of expanded alpha and beta TCRs tracked tumor mutation counts.

The TCR was taken from a female donor with early-stage non-small cell lung cancer. The chain recombines TRBV6-1 with TRBJ2-3; D not certain. Sequenced material: lung tumor tissue, taken at surgery. DNA of the CDR3: TGTGCCAGCAGTGAAGGGGGAGATACGCAGTATTTT. Translation gives CASSEGGDTQYF.